The 17 T cell receptor beta chains presented below share a single source sample, sequenced in a study of blood T cell repertoires in COVID-19. Sequencing was performed with immunoSEQ multiplex PCR; in TCRdb, only in-frame clones are kept and a portion is missing. The sample lists over 110,000 clones; more than 60% were seen once. The specimen sequenced was peripheral blood. All receptors come from a woman aged 60-75 years with acute or convalescent COVID-19.

The chain is built from TRBV19 and TRBJ2-6; 7 nucleotides align to TRBD2. CDR3 length: 17 amino acids. The V segment lost 7 bases and the J segment 0 bases; nucleotides outside the gene matches: 9. Germline V CDR1 and CDR2: LNHDA, SQIVND (reference sequence). The chain's CDR3 is CASNQLATDSGANVLTF. CDR3 DNA: TGTGCCAGTAATCAACTAGCGACCGACTCTGGGGCCAACGTCCTGACTTTC.

The genes are TRBV19 and TRBJ1-1, with 10 bases that match TRBD1. Germline loops: CDR1 LNHDA, CDR2 SQIVND (reference sequence). The CDR3 runs 15 residues. The V and J ends lost 4 bases and 3 bases, in that order; junction bases with no gene match: 5. CDR3 coding DNA: TGTGCCAGTAGTAACCCAGGGACAGGGGACACTGAAGCTTTCTTT. Amino acids: CASSNPGTGDTEAFF.

This clone was counted once. V usage is TRBV27 and J usage is TRBJ2-1, with TRBD1 as a possible D gene (5 bases). Germline V gene lookup returns CDR1 MNHEY and CDR2 SMNVEV (reference sequence). CDR3 length: 14 residues. V dropped 7 bases and J dropped 0 bases, with 10 bases sitting between them. CDR3 in amino acids: CASNRQGSYNEQFF. The DNA of the CDR3 is TGTGCCAGCAATCGTCAGGGCTCCTACAATGAGCAGTTCTTC.

The CDR3, as DNA: TGTGCCAGCTCAAGGTCGGCGGGAGTTCCCACAGATACGCAGTATTTT. Translation gives CASSRSAGVPTDTQYF. This chain connects TRBV18 to TRBJ2-3; 7 bases agree with TRBD2. Trimming took 5 bases from V and 2 from J; bases not matched to a gene: 10. The CDR3 totals 16 residues. Germline V gives CDR1 KGHSH, CDR2 LQKENI.

The CDR3 sequence is CASSVIAGEQFF. The CDR3 nucleotides read TGTGCCAGCAGCGTTATAGCGGGAGAGCAGTTCTTC. The V gene is TRBV5-4, the J gene TRBJ2-1, with 8 nucleotides matching TRBD2. The CDR3 has 12 residues. Per the germline V gene, CDR1 is SGHNT and CDR2 is YYREEE (reference sequence). Unmatched junction bases numbered 4, after V lost 4 bases and J lost 10 bases.

Here the CDR3 reads CASNRAPPSNYGYTF. CDR3 coding DNA: TGCGCCAGCAACAGGGCCCCCCCCTCTAACTATGGCTACACCTTC. The rearrangement links TRBV5-1 to TRBJ1-2; a weak D match, TRBD1 (6 bases). Germline values: CDR1 SGHRS, CDR2 YFSETQ. V was shortened by 6 bases and J by 0 bases, with 15 bases between the two germline ends. CDR3 length: 15 residues. The full variable domain, with the rest looked up from reference TRBV5-1 and TRBJ1-2, is KAGVTQTPRYLIKTRGQQVTLSCSPISGHRSVSWYQQTPGQGLQFLFEYFSETQRNKGNFPGRFSGRQFSNSRSEMNVSTLELGDSALYLCASNRAPPSNYGYTFGSGTRLTVV.

In this sample, this clone turned up once. V usage is TRBV9 and J usage is TRBJ2-5, with D perhaps matching TRBD1 (5 bases). From germline, CDR1 is SGDLS and CDR2 YYNGEE. Trimming took 0 bases from V and 2 from J, leaving 8 bases between them. The CDR3 totals 14 residues. In nucleotides, the CDR3 is TGTGCCAGCAGCGTAGGACAGCCTCAAGAGACCCAGTACTTC. This translates into CASSVGQPQETQYF. Full variable domain (rest looked up from reference TRBV9 and TRBJ2-5): DSGVTQTPKHLITATGQRVTLRCSPRSGDLSVYWYQQSLDQGLQFLIQYYNGEERAKGNILERFSAQQFPDLHSELNLSSLELGDSALYFCASSVGQPQETQYFGPGTRLLVL.

With respect to this clone: Other DNA sequences of this sample code for an identical CDR3. J is TRBJ1-3 and V is TRBV11-2, with D hard to call. V was pared by 3 bases and J by 3 bases, with 3 bases between. CDR1 and CDR2 from the germline V gene are SGHAT and FQNNGV. The CDR3 consists of 12 residues. The chain's CDR3 is CASSLSGNTIYF. In nucleotides, the CDR3 is TGTGCCAGCAGCTTGAGTGGAAACACCATATATTTT.

J is TRBJ1-2 and V is TRBV5-1, with TRBD1 matching 11 bases. With V trimmed by 4 bases and J by 8 bases, 4 bases remained unmatched. The CDR3 has 13 residues. Germline V lookup: CDR1 SGHRS, CDR2 YFSETQ. In nucleotides, the CDR3 is TGCGCCAGCAGCGGGGGACAGGGGGAAGGCTACACCTTC. Translation gives CASSGGQGEGYTF.

The chain uses TRBV18 and TRBJ2-5; TRBD1 aligns across 8 bases. The germline V gene has CDR1 KGHSH and CDR2 LQKENI. This CDR3 spans 15 amino acids. The J segment lost 5 bases and the V segment lost 3 bases, leaving 8 bases of the junction unmatched. In DNA form, the CDR3 reads TGTGCCAGCTCACCTACCCGGACAGGGAGGGAGACCCAGTACTTC. Residues: CASSPTRTGRETQYF.

The rearrangement joins TRBV29-1 to TRBJ2-7; tentatively, D is TRBD2 (5 bases). CDR3 length: 16 amino acids. Trimming removed 1 base from V and 3 bases from J, with 19 bases in between. Per germline, CDR1 SQVTM and CDR2 ANQGSEA. As DNA, the CDR3 is TGCAGCGTTGAAGTCACGGGGAACCTGAGAGGCTACGAGCAGTACTTC. Translating gives CSVEVTGNLRGYEQYF.

The V and J genes are TRBV19 and TRBJ2-5; no clear D gene. Trimming removed 2 bases at V and 7 bases at J, with 8 bases between. The CDR3 consists of 12 residues. CDR1 and CDR2 (germline): LNHDA, SQIVND (reference sequence). The CDR3 protein is CASSISSGTQYF. The CDR3 nucleotides read TGTGCCAGTAGTATATCGAGTGGGACCCAGTACTTC.

The chain links TRBV24-1 to TRBJ1-5; D might be TRBD1 (5 bases). V gave up 3 bases and J gave up 6 bases, with 14 bases separating them. CDR1 KGHDR and CDR2 SFDVKD come from the germline V gene. This CDR3 has 15 amino acids. Here the CDR3 reads CATSDGGGLGQPQHF. The CDR3 coding sequence is TGTGCCACCAGTGATGGGGGGGGACTGGGTCAGCCCCAGCATTTT.

J is TRBJ2-2 and V is TRBV7-2, with 10 nucleotides matching TRBD2. Trimming at V came to 5 bases and at J to 6 bases, leaving 9 bases not matched to a gene. The germline V gene has CDR1 SGHTA and CDR2 FQGNSA. The CDR3 contains 16 residues. CDR3 sequence: CASSPGTSVFAGELFF. The CDR3 DNA reads TGTGCCAGCAGCCCGGGGACTAGCGTTTTTGCCGGGGAGCTGTTTTTT.

For the CDR3, the DNA is TGTGCTAGTGGCCAATCCTCGGACAGTAAAGATGAGCAGTTCTTC. Protein sequence: CASGQSSDSKDEQFF. The gene calls are TRBV12-5 and TRBJ2-1; D may be TRBD1 (6 bases). CDR3 size: 15 residues. The V gene's germline CDR1 is LGHNT and CDR2 FRNRAP. V was pared by 6 bases and J by 8 bases, with 20 bases between.

This sequence joins TRBV6-2 or TRBV6-3 and TRBJ2-7; tentative D call: TRBD1 (5 bases). The CDR3 is made up of 16 amino acids. In germline, CDR1 is MNHEY, CDR2 SVGEGT. Trimming shortened V by 0 bases and J by 0 bases, and 12 bases separated the two germline ends. CDR3 residues: CASSYSVGQVSYEQYF. The CDR3 DNA reads TGTGCCAGCAGTTACTCAGTTGGACAAGTCTCCTACGAGCAGTACTTC.

A single count supports this clone. The chain couples TRBV6-6 to TRBJ2-7, with TRBD1 matching 7 bases. Germline V CDR1 and CDR2: MNHNY, SVGAGI (reference sequence). This CDR3 has 13 residues. V lost 5 bases and J lost 6; bases outside the gene matches: 7. The CDR3: CASSPPGQIEQYF. The CDR3 bases are TGTGCCAGCAGTCCCCCGGGACAGATCGAGCAGTACTTC.